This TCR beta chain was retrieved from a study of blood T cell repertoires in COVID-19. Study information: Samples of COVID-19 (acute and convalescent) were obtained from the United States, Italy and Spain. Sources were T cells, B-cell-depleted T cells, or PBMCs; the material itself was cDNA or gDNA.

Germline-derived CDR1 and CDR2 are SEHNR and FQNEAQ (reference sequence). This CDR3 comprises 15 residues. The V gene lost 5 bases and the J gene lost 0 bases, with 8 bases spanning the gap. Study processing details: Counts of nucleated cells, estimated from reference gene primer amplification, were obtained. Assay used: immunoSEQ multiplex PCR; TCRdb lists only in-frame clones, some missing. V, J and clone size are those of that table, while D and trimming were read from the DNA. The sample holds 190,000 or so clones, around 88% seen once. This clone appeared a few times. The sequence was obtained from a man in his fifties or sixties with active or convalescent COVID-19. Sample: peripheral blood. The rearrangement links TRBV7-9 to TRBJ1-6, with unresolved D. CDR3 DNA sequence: TGTGCCAGCAGCCTGGGGAGCTCCTATAATTCACCCCTCCACTTT. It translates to CASSLGSSYNSPLHF.